The TCR beta chain described here comes from a study of T cell repertoires in cytomegalovirus infection (dated by TCRdb to between 2017 and 2020). Regarding the complete study: Because public TCR beta signatures pointed to carriage of CMV infection together with the matching HLA type, the HLA type of each donor mattered for the analysis.

The reads were generated on an Illumina HiSeq 1500. TCRdb cleaned the public reads at Q25 with fastp, built clones with MiXCR and kept in-frame beta chains. For every CDR3 protein sequence, its rows merge into one entry that carries the most common genes and DNA. The sample has some 680,000 distinct CDR3 sequences on record, roughly 35% of them singletons. Around 2.6% of the sample belongs to the ten largest clones. A remark on this clonotype: The target of this receptor is not known. Base qualities are missing; no much larger clone stands one base away.

Broad study findings and their caveats: The ex vivo response was dominated by HLA-C-restricted CMV-specific TCR beta clonotypes, and the single most frequent clonotype in two of eight donors was supplied by these HLA-C-restricted clonotypes. In both this cohort and an independent cohort of 350 or so donors, the cumulative frequency of public TCR beta family members distinguished carriers of CMV infection plus the relevant HLA type.

The sample taken for sequencing was PBMCs. This clonotype originated in a human donor in good health (CMV status not recorded). Some clones in this sample may be carry-over from other donors' samples.

The nucleotides are TGTGCCAGCAGTTTGCTCTCCGGAGGTAGCTATGGCTACACCTTC. The encoded protein is CASSLLSGGSYGYTF. The receptor chain draws on TRBV27 and TRBJ1-2, with the D gene call left open. Based on the germline V gene (reference sequence), the CDR1 and CDR2 sequences are MNHEY and SMNVEV. From cysteine to phenylalanine, the CDR3 is 15 amino acids long. Here the CDR3 DNA is all that survives: 45 bases in frame from base 1. The junction shows trimming of 3 bases on V and 4 bases on J, plus 15 bases between the germline ends.